The source of this TCR beta chain is a study of shared T cell receptors in the human thymus. V shed 4 bases and J shed 5 bases, with 15 bases lying between them. CDR1 is MNHEY and CDR2 is SVGAGI in the germline V gene. The CDR3 length is 14 residues. Repertoires were generated with immunoSEQ multiplex PCR, while TCRdb's copy carries only in-frame clones and drops some. Of hundreds of thousands of clones in the sample, over 75% were seen once. This sample was also put to use in a study of human thymus T cells. From that study: All donors were healthy Finnish infants who were undergoing corrective surgery to treat congenital heart defects. Thymus tissue was removed during corrective cardiac surgery. Gene usage (both V and J) appeared biased in thymic and blood repertoires. What related research reported was that thymic repertoires overlapped highly among unrelated individuals.

J is TRBJ2-7 and V is TRBV6-5; no definite D call. This TCR was sampled from a boy younger than two with a congenital heart defect. Sequenced: thymocytes. The CDR3 bases are TGTGCCAGCAGTTCTTACAGACCTCTCGACGAGCAGTACTTC. Translating gives CASSSYRPLDEQYF.